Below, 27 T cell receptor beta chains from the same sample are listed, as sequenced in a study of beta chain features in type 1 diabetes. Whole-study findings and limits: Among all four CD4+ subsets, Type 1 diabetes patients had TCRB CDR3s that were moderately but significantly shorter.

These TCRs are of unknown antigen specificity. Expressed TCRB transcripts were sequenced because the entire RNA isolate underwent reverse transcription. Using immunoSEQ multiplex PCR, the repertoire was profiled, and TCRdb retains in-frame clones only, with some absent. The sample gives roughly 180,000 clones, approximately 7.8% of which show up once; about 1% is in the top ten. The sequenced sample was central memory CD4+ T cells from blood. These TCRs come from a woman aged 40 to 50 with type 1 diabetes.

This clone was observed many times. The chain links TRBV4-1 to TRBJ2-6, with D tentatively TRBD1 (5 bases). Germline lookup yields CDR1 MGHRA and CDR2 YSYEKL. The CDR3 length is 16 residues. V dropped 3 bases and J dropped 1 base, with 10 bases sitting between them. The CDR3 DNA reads TGCGCCAGCAGCCAGCCCTCAGGGTCTGGGGCCAACGTCCTGACTTTC. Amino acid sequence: CASSQPSGSGANVLTF.

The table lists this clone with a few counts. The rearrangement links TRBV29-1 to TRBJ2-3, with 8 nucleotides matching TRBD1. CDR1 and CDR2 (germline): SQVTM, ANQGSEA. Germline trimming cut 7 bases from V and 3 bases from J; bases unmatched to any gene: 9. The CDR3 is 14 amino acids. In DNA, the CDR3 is TGCAGCGCCCGACAGGGGTCAGGGACAGATACGCAGTATTTT. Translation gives CSARQGSGTDTQYF.

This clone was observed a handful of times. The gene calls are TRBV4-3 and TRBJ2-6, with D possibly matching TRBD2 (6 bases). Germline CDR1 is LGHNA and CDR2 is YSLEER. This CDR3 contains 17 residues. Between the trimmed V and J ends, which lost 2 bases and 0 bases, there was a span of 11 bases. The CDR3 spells CASSQWIGGSGANVLTF. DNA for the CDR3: TGCGCCAGCAGCCAATGGATCGGGGGCTCTGGGGCCAACGTCCTGACTTTC.

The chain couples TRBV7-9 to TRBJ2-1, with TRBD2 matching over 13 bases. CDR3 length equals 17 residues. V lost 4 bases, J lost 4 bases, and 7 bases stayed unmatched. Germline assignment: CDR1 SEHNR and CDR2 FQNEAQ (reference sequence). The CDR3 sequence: CASSSPRGLAGYNEQFF. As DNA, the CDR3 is TGTGCCAGCAGCTCCCCCAGGGGACTAGCGGGGTACAATGAGCAGTTCTTC.

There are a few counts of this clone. CDR3 DNA: TGTGCCAGCAGTGTCGGGTCCTCATATGGCTACACCTTC. Translating it yields CASSVGSSYGYTF. V usage is TRBV28 and J usage is TRBJ1-2; D is undetermined. Germline lookup yields CDR1 MDHEN and CDR2 SYDVKM. The CDR3 sequence is 13 residues long. V gave up 5 bases and J gave up 5 bases, with 12 bases separating them.

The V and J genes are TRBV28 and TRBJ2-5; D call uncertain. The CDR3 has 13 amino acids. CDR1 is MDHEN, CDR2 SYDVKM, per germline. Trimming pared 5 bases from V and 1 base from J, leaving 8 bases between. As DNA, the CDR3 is TGTGCCAGCAGTCCTCAAGCCCAAGAGACCCAGTACTTC. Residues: CASSPQAQETQYF.

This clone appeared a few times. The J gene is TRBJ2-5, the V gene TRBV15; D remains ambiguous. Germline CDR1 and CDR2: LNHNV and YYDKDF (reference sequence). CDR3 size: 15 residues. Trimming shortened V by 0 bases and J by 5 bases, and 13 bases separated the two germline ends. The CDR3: CATSRDHDEAETQYF. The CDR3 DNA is TGTGCCACCAGCAGAGATCATGACGAGGCGGAGACCCAGTACTTC.

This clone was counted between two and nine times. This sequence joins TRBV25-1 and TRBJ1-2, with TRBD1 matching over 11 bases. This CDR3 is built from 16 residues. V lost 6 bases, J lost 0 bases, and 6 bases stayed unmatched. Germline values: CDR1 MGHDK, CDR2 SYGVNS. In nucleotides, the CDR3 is TGTGCCAGCAGAGGGACAGGGGGACCTTCTAACTATGGCTACACCTTC. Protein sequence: CASRGTGGPSNYGYTF.

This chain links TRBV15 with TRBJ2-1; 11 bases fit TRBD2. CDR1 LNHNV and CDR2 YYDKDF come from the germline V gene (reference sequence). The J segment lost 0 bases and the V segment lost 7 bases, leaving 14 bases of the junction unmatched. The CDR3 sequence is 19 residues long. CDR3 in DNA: TGTGCCACCAAAATGGAGATAGCGGGAGGGTTCAGCTCCTACAATGAGCAGTTCTTC. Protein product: CATKMEIAGGFSSYNEQFF.

CDR3 coding DNA: TGCGCCAGCAGCCAAGGCAGGACAGGGTATCAGCCCCAGCATTTT. It codes for CASSQGRTGYQPQHF. This sequence joins TRBV4-3 and TRBJ1-5, with 8 bases that match TRBD1. The CDR3 is 15 residues long. The V segment lost 1 base and the J segment 5 bases; nucleotides outside the gene matches: 4. Germline V CDR1 and CDR2: LGHNA, YSLEER.

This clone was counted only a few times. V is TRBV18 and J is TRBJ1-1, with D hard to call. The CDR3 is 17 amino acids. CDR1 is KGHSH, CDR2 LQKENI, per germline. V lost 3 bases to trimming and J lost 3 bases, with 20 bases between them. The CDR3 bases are TGTGCCAGCTCACCCCCTGTCCTGGGGAACGGGGACACTGAAGCTTTCTTT. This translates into CASSPPVLGNGDTEAFF.

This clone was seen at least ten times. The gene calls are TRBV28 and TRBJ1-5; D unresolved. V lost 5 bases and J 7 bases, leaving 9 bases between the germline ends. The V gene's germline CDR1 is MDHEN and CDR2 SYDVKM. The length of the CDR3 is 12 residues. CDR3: CASSKIRQPQHF. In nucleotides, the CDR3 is TGTGCCAGCAGTAAAATACGGCAGCCCCAGCATTTT.

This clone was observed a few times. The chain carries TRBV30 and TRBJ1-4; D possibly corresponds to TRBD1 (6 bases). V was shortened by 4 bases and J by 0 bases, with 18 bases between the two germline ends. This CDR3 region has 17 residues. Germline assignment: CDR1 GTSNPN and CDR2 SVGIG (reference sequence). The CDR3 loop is CAWTKPGHHATNEKLFF. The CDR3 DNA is TGTGCCTGGACTAAACCGGGACACCATGCAACTAATGAAAAACTGTTTTTT.

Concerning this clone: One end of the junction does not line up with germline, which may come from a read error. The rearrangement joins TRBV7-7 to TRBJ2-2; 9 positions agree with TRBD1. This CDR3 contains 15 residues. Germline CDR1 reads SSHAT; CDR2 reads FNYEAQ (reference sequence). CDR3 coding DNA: TGTGCTAGCAGCCCTTGGGACAGGGTCACCGGGGAGCTGTTTTTT. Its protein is CASSPWDRVTGELFF. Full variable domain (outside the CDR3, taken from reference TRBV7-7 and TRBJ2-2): GAGVSQSPRYKVTKRGQDVTLRCDPISSHATLYWYQQALGQGPEFLTYFNYEAQPDKSGLPSDRFSAERPEGSISTLTIQRTEQRDSAMYRCASSPWDRVTGELFFGEGSRLTVL.

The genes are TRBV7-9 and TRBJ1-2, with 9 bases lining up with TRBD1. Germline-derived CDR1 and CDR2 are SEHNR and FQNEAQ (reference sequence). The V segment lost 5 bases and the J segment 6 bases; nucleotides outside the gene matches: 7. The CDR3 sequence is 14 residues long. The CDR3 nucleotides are TGTGCCAGCAGCCCTGGACGGACAGGGGATGGCTACACCTTC. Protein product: CASSPGRTGDGYTF.

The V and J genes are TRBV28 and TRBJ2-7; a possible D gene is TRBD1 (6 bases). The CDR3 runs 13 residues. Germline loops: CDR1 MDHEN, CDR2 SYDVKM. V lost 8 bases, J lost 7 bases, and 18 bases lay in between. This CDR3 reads CASHPGTNREQYF. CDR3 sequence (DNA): TGTGCCAGCCACCCAGGGACAAACCGGGAGCAGTACTTC.

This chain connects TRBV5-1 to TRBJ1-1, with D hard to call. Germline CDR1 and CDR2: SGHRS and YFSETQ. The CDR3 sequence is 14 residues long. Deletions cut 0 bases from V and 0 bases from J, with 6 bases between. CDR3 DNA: TGCGCCAGCAGCTTGGGACTCATGAACACTGAAGCTTTCTTT. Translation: CASSLGLMNTEAFF.

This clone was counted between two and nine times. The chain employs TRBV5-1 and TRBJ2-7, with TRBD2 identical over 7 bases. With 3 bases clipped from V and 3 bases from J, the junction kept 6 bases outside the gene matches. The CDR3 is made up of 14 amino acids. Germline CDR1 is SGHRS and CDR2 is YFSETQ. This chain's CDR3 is CASSWGGERYEQYF. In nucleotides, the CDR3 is TGCGCCAGCAGCTGGGGGGGGGAACGCTACGAGCAGTACTTC.

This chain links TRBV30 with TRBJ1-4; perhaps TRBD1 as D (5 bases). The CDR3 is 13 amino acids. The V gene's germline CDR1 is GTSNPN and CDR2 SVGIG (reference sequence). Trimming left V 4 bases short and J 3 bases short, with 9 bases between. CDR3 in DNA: TGTGCCTGGACCGAAGGGGCTAATGAAAAACTGTTTTTT. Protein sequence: CAWTEGANEKLFF.

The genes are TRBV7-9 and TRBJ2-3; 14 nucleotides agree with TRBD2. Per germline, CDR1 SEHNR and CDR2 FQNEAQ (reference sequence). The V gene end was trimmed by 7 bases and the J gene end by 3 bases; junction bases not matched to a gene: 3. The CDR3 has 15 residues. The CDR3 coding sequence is TGTGCCAGCAACCGACTAGCGGGGGGGACAGATACGCAGTATTTT. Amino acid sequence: CASNRLAGGTDTQYF.

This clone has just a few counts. CDR3 nucleotides: TGTGCCAGCAGCCGGCAGGGCTCTGGAAACACCATATATTTT. This translates into CASSRQGSGNTIYF. V gene TRBV7-2 combines with J gene TRBJ1-3; a possible D gene is TRBD1 (5 bases). Deletions cut 5 bases from V and 0 bases from J, with 8 bases between. This CDR3 spans 14 amino acids. Germline V gene data show CDR1 as SGHTA and CDR2 as FQGNSA.

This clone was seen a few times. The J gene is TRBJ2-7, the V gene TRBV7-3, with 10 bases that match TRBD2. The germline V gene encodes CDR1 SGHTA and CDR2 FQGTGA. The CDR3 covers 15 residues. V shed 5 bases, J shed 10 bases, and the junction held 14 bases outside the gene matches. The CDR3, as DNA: TGTGCCAGCAGCGCTCTTATAGCGGGGGGCCCTACACAGTACTTC. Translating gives CASSALIAGGPTQYF.

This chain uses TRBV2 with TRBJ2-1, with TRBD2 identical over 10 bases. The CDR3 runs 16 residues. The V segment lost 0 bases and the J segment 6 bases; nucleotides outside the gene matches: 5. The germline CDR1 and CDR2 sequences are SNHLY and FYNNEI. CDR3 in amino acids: CASSEAKTSGTNEQFF. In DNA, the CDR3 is TGTGCCAGCAGTGAAGCGAAAACTAGCGGGACCAATGAGCAGTTCTTC.

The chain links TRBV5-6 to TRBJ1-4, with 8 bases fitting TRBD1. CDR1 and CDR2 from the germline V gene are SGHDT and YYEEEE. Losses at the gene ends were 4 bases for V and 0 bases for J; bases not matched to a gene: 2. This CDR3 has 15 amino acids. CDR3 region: CASSETGATNEKLFF. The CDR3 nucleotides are TGTGCCAGCAGCGAGACAGGGGCAACTAATGAAAAACTGTTTTTT.

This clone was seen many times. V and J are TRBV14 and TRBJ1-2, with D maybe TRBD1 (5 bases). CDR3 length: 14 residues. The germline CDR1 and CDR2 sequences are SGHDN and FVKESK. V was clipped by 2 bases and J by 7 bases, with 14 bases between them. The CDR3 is CASSQQQAISGYTF. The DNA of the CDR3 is TGTGCCAGCAGCCAACAACAGGCGATTTCTGGCTACACCTTC.

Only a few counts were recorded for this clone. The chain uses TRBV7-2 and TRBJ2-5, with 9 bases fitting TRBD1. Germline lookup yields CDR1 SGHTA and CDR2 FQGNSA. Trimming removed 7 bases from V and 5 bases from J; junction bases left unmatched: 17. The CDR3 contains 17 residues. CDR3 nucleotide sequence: TGTGCCAGCACACCCGGGACAGGGTTCGGGATTAAGGAGACCCAGTACTTC. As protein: CASTPGTGFGIKETQYF.

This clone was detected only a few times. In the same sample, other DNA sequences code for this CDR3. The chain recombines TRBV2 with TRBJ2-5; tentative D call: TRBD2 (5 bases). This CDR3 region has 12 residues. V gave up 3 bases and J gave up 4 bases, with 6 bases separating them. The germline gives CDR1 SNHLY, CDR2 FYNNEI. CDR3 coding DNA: TGTGCCAGCAGTGAGGGGAGAGAGACCCAGTACTTC. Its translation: CASSEGRETQYF.